This TCR beta chain stems from a study of vaccination and CD4 T cells after COVID-19. At the Johns Hopkins FTIC core, DNA taken from cultured CD4+ T cells was sequenced by way of the Oncomine TCR Beta short-read assay. TCRdb called the PCR reads again in MiXCR, with one record for every CDR3 protein. Counted here are 14,000 to 15,000 distinct CDR3 sequences, just under 45% occurring once; the ten biggest clones make up about 8%. Comment on this clonotype: What it binds is not known.

As for treatment: roughly 10-day PBMC culture with coronavirus spike peptide pools or control peptides (ViraFEST assay). Spanning March to December 2020, the positive PCR dates came before US Alpha, Beta and Delta variants. This CDR3 is built from 16 residues. The chain combines TRBV12-1 with TRBJ2-7; the D call TRBD1 from the table was never checked on the DNA. TRBV12-1 is flagged as a pseudogene. The sequence was obtained from a human donor who had recovered from COVID-19. Sample: CD4+ T cells from blood, cultured in vitro. DNA for the CDR3: TGTGCCAGCAGCGGAAGGACAGCAAGCAGGTACTACGAGCAGTACTTC. As protein: CASSGRTASRYYEQYF.